This record covers a single TCR beta chain. In the study's own analysis: Estimated nucleated cell counts came from reference gene primer amplification. TCRdb's table, derived via immunoSEQ multiplex PCR, lists solely in-frame clones and lacks some. V and J calls and clone size come straight from that table; D and trimming were deduced from the DNA. The sample has under 200,000 clones, 83% seen once. V was cut by 6 bases and J by 1 base, with 15 bases left in between. The CDR3 consists of 15 residues. Germline V CDR1 and CDR2: MNHEY, SVGAGI. This specimen comes from a study of blood T cell repertoires in COVID-19. About the research overall: There were acute and convalescent COVID-19 samples, and they came from the United States, Italy and Spain. T cells, B-cell-depleted T cells, or PBMCs provided the cDNA or gDNA that served as material.

The genes are TRBV6-5 and TRBJ1-1; maybe TRBD1 (6 bases). The source of this sequence is a woman older than 75 with acute or convalescent COVID-19. The sample comprised peripheral blood. CDR3: CASSGARGGNTEAFF. CDR3 DNA sequence: TGTGCCAGCAGCGGAGCCAGGGGTGGGAACACTGAAGCTTTCTTT.